This entry features one T cell receptor beta chain sequence. Antigen specificity is unknown. This sample includes further DNA sequences coding for the same CDR3. The germline V and J ends were trimmed by 0 bases and 1 base, with 9 bases remaining between them. The CDR3 length is 15 residues. Per germline, CDR1 LGHNA and CDR2 YNFKEQ. The data were taken from a study of Ad26.COV2.S vaccination and SARS-CoV-2 variants. Method: immunoSEQ multiplex PCR; TCRdb's copy keeps in-frame clones and lacks some. The sample yields roughly 320,000 clones, just under 85% seen once. General observations from the study: In TCR breadth and depth analyses, total T cell responses may have been underestimated. Vaccinated and placebo-treated recipients had similar non-spike TCR breadth. A substantial breadth of spike-specific CD8+ and CD4+ T cell responses after vaccination has been reported. Individuals receiving vaccine had higher spike-specific TCR breadth than placebo recipients did.

As for treatment: 15 to 20 received Ad26.COV2.S at low or high dose, single or two shots; 5 received placebo; per-sample allocation not given. Following the first vaccine or placebo injection, samples were taken on day 63. This sequence was found in a person aged 18 to 59 who received the Ad26.COV2.S COVID-19 vaccine or a placebo. The starting material was peripheral blood, obtained in a trial of Ad26.COV2.S vaccine versus placebo. The chain combines TRBV4-2 with TRBJ2-5, with D hard to call. The CDR3 sequence is CASSQDFGGQETQYF. CDR3 DNA: TGTGCCAGCAGCCAAGATTTTGGCGGCCAAGAGACCCAGTACTTC.